The text below deals with one T cell receptor (beta chain). The data originate from a study of blood T cell repertoires in COVID-19. Across the whole study: Sources were T cells, B-cell-depleted T cells, or PBMCs; the material itself was cDNA or gDNA.

Sequencing was performed with immunoSEQ multiplex PCR; in TCRdb, only in-frame clones are kept and a portion is missing. The sample has about 69,000 clones, approximately 79% seen once. Sequences were obtained from peripheral blood. This clonotype was sampled from a man in his 60s with acute or convalescent COVID-19.

CDR3 nucleotides: TGTGCCAGCAGGTGGGGGACAGGGGGCGACTATGGCTACACCTTC. Protein sequence: CASRWGTGGDYGYTF. This rearrangement joins TRBV5-4 to TRBJ1-2, with 12 bases that match TRBD1. Trimming cost V 5 bases and J 3 bases; bases outside gene matches: 5. The CDR3 has 15 residues. CDR1 and CDR2 from the germline V gene are SGHNT and YYREEE (reference sequence). Full variable domain (missing parts from reference TRBV5-4 and TRBJ1-2): ETGVTQSPTHLIKTRGQQVTLRCSSQSGHNTVSWYQQALGQGPQFIFQYYREEENGRGNFPPRFSGLQFPNYSSELNVNALELDDSALYLCASRWGTGGDYGYTFGSGTRLTVV.